Given below is one T cell receptor beta chain in context. Antigen specificity is unknown. Gene names and germline refer to mouse. The read halts 1 residue ahead of the CDR3 end, with the missing end drawn from the germline J gene. Only in-frame clones appear in the TCRdb table, and some are missing; sequencing was by immunoSEQ multiplex PCR. The sample lists roughly 7,000 clones; 50% were seen once. This sample was taken from a study of tissue T cells after allogeneic stem cell transplantation. Time point defined: mouse harvest day 7 after allogeneic transplant. Each mouse received 10^7 T-cell-depleted marrow cells plus 10^6 splenic CD5+ T cells by tail vein. Study results and limitations: Across patients, clones rarely overlapped, yet motif clusters were shared tissue-specifically.

V gave up 1 base and J gave up 4 bases, with 10 bases separating them. Germline loops: CDR1 SGHSN, CDR2 HYEKVE. CDR3 length equals 14 residues. This TCR was sampled from a female BALB/c mouse given C57BL/6 T cells with graft-versus-host disease after an allogeneic hematopoietic cell transplant. The V gene is TRBV12-1, the J gene TRBJ2-1; no firm D call. The sequenced sample consisted of gut tissue. The CDR3 loop is CASSLREGYAEQFF. The sequenced CDR3 bases are TGTGCCAGCTCTCTGAGGGAGGGTTATGCTGAGCAGTTC.